This T cell receptor (beta chain) was sequenced for a study of molecular identifiers for immune sequencing clone quantification. Study context: Four of five splits of RNA from roughly 20,000 or 100,000 naive CD8 cells were sequenced in replicates.

This clonotype was recorded a few times. What it recognizes is unknown. V dropped 3 bases and J dropped 4 bases, with 13 bases sitting between them. CDR3 length: 15 residues. Germline CDR1 and CDR2: SEHNR and FQNEAQ (reference sequence). The study, taken as a whole, reports: Clones with over 20 RNA copies captured over 99% of effector molecules but under 1% of naive ones.

TCRdb reprocessed the PCR reads with MiXCR, giving one entry per CDR3 protein. The data contain under 3,000 distinct CDR3 sequences, 15% to 20% of them singletons. Source material: naive CD8+ T cells from blood, with Jurkat cell RNA spiked in. Subset here: FACS-sorted CD8+CD4-CCR7+CD45RA+ naive T cells. The rearrangement uses TRBV7-9 and TRBJ1-5; possibly TRBD1 for D (5 bases). This sequence originates from a human donor in good health. Some libraries in this study had Jurkat cell RNA spiked in. Written as DNA, the CDR3 is TGTGCCAGCAGCTTCAGTGGGGAGGGGAATCAGCCCCAGCATTTT. Encoded protein: CASSFSGEGNQPQHF.